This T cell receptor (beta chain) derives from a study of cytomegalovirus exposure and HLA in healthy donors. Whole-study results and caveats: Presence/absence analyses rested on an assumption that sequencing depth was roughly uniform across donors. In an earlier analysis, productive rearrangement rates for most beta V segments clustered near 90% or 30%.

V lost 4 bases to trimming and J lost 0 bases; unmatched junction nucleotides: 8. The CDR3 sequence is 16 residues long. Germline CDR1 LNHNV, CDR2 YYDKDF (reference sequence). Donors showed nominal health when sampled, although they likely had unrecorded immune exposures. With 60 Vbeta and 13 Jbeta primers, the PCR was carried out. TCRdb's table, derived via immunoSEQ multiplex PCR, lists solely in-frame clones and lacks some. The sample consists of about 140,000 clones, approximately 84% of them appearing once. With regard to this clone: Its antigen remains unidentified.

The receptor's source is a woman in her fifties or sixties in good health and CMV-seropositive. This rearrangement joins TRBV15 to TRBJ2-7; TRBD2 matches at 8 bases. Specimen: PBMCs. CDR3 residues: CATSNHGGGSSYEQYF. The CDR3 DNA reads TGTGCCACCAGCAATCACGGGGGGGGGAGCTCCTACGAGCAGTACTTC.